This T cell receptor beta chain originates from a study of T cell repertoires in cytomegalovirus infection. Study summary: Indications of both CMV infection and matching HLA type were provided by public TCR beta signatures. Whole-study findings and limits: It was HLA-C-restricted CMV-specific TCR beta clonotypes that dominated the response ex vivo.

This clonotype has a count of ten or more. Its target is unknown. TCRdb re-analysed the reads in MiXCR, keeping a single row per CDR3 protein. The sample shows over 450,000 distinct CDR3 sequences, 11% of them seen only once. The germline gives CDR1 SGHTA, CDR2 FQGNSA. The CDR3 runs to 15 residues. Trimming removed 5 bases at V and 4 bases at J, with 17 bases between. This chain links TRBV7-2 with TRBJ1-2; D perhaps matches TRBD1 (6 bases). This TCR was recovered from a human donor in good health (CMV status not recorded). Some clones in this sample may be carry-over from other donors' samples. Sequenced sample: PBMCs. The CDR3 is CASSPTATGGYGYTF. In DNA, the CDR3 is TGTGCCAGCAGCCCAACTGCGACAGGAGGCTATGGCTACACCTTC.